Listed below are T cell receptor beta chains from one sample, sequenced in a study of T cell responses to AZD1222 COVID-19 vaccine. Profiled with immunoSEQ multiplex PCR; TCRdb holds only in-frame clones, not every one. The sample carries 150,000 to 200,000 clones, 80% to 90% recorded once. This specimen consisted of peripheral blood, obtained on day 0 of AZD1222 vaccination. Every receptor here comes from an adult in good health. The CDR3 runs from the conserved cysteine through the conserved F or W. Each record gives: J gene, D gene, V gene, clone size, CDR3 DNA, CDR3 protein. A D gene is named only where the DNA matches it firmly. Expanded clones get a size class; other rows say once, few or many, or leave the size out.

J gene: TRBJ2-1; D gene: -; V gene: TRBV11-3; clone size: -; CDR3 DNA: TGTGCCAGCAGCCCCTCGTCCTTCTTAAATGAGCAGTTCTTC; CDR3 protein: CASSPSSFLNEQFF
J gene: TRBJ2-3; D gene: TRBD2; V gene: TRBV3-1/TRBV3-2; clone size: many; CDR3 DNA: TGTGCCAGCAGCCAAGAAGGAGCGGGAGGGCTGGGTACGCAGTATTTT; CDR3 protein: CASSQEGAGGLGTQYF
J gene: TRBJ1-2; D gene: TRBD1; V gene: TRBV28; clone size: -; CDR3 DNA: TGTGCCAGCAATACTGGTGGGGGACAGGGGGCAGGCTACACCTTC; CDR3 protein: CASNTGGGQGAGYTF
J gene: TRBJ1-5; D gene: -; V gene: TRBV7-9; clone size: -; CDR3 DNA: TGTGCCAGCAGCTTATGGTGGCGGCCCCAGCATTTT; CDR3 protein: CASSLWWRPQHF
J gene: TRBJ1-2; D gene: -; V gene: TRBV7-2; clone size: -; CDR3 DNA: TGTGCCAGCAGCTTAGGAGGCCCTACCTACGGCTACACCTTC; CDR3 protein: CASSLGGPTYGYTF
J gene: TRBJ1-5; D gene: -; V gene: TRBV28; clone size: once; CDR3 DNA: TGTGCCAGCAGTCCCGGGACTCTGGTGGGGGGTCCTCAGCCCCAGCATTTT; CDR3 protein: CASSPGTLVGGPQPQHF
J gene: TRBJ1-6; D gene: TRBD1; V gene: TRBV3-1/TRBV3-2; clone size: -; CDR3 DNA: TGTGCCAGCAGCCGGCTGACAGGGACAAATTCACCCCTCCACTTT; CDR3 protein: CASSRLTGTNSPLHF
J gene: TRBJ1-6; D gene: -; V gene: TRBV6-5; clone size: -; CDR3 DNA: TGTGCCAGCAAAAGCGAGGTTTGGGGCTCACCCCTCCACTTT; CDR3 protein: CASKSEVWGSPLHF
J gene: TRBJ1-1; D gene: -; V gene: TRBV5-6; clone size: -; CDR3 DNA: TGTGCCAGCAGCTTGGTGGCGAACACTGAAGCTTTCTTT; CDR3 protein: CASSLVANTEAFF
J gene: TRBJ2-5; D gene: -; V gene: TRBV30; clone size: -; CDR3 DNA: TGTGCCTGGAGCCAATCTGAGACCCAGTACTTC; CDR3 protein: CAWSQSETQYF
J gene: TRBJ1-5; D gene: -; V gene: TRBV30; clone size: -; CDR3 DNA: TGTGCCTGGAGTGACCAGAATCAGCCCCAGCATTTT; CDR3 protein: CAWSDQNQPQHF
J gene: TRBJ2-7; D gene: TRBD2; V gene: TRBV7-8; clone size: -; CDR3 DNA: TGTGCCAGCAGCTTAGGGCTAGCGGGAGCTTTGAACGAGCAGTACTTC; CDR3 protein: CASSLGLAGALNEQYF
J gene: TRBJ1-1; D gene: -; V gene: TRBV18; clone size: -; CDR3 DNA: TGTGCCAGCTCCCCTCGGGACGAAGCTTTCTTT; CDR3 protein: CASSPRDEAFF
J gene: TRBJ2-7; D gene: -; V gene: TRBV14; clone size: -; CDR3 DNA: TGTGCCAGCAGCCAAGGGGGCCTGAGGAGAAACGAGCAGTACTTC; CDR3 protein: CASSQGGLRRNEQYF
J gene: TRBJ2-2; D gene: -; V gene: TRBV4-3; clone size: -; CDR3 DNA: TGCGCCAGCAGCGGACAACAGGGTTCCGGGGAGCTGTTTTTT; CDR3 protein: CASSGQQGSGELFF
J gene: TRBJ1-3; D gene: TRBD1; V gene: TRBV5-1; clone size: -; CDR3 DNA: TGCGCCAGCAGCTCTCGGACAGGAGATGTTGGAAACACCATATATTTT; CDR3 protein: CASSSRTGDVGNTIYF
J gene: TRBJ2-1; D gene: TRBD1; V gene: TRBV27; clone size: -; CDR3 DNA: TGTGCCAGCAGTCCCCGGACAGGAATGAGCAATGAGCAGTTCTTC; CDR3 protein: CASSPRTGMSNEQFF
J gene: TRBJ2-3; D gene: TRBD2; V gene: TRBV11-3; clone size: -; CDR3 DNA: TGTGCCAGCAGCCTTAGCGGGGTGACAGATACGCAGTATTTT; CDR3 protein: CASSLSGVTDTQYF
J gene: TRBJ2-5; D gene: -; V gene: TRBV19; clone size: once; CDR3 DNA: TGTGCCAGTATGGTTAGCGTCGCCCCGCAAGAGACCCAGTACTTC; CDR3 protein: CASMVSVAPQETQYF
J gene: TRBJ2-7; D gene: -; V gene: TRBV7-2; clone size: -; CDR3 DNA: TGTGCCAGCAGCTTAGAACAGTTATCTAGCGAGCAGTACTTC; CDR3 protein: CASSLEQLSSEQYF
J gene: TRBJ2-5; D gene: -; V gene: TRBV5-4; clone size: once; CDR3 DNA: TGTGCCAGCAGCTCCAGGACAGGGAGGGCAGAGACCCAGTACTTC; CDR3 protein: CASSSRTGRAETQYF
J gene: TRBJ1-5; D gene: TRBD1; V gene: TRBV7-2; clone size: -; CDR3 DNA: TGTGCCAGCAGCTTAGAAGTTTCGGGACAGGGGCTCTATCAGCCCCAGCATTTT; CDR3 protein: CASSLEVSGQGLYQPQHF
J gene: TRBJ2-5; D gene: TRBD1; V gene: TRBV6-1; clone size: -; CDR3 DNA: TGTGCCAGCAGTCCGGGACAGGGCCAAGAGACCCAGTACTTC; CDR3 protein: CASSPGQGQETQYF
J gene: TRBJ2-7; D gene: TRBD1; V gene: TRBV4-3; clone size: -; CDR3 DNA: TGCGCCAGCAGCCTAGACAGGGGGCGAGGTGACGAGCAGTACTTC; CDR3 protein: CASSLDRGRGDEQYF
J gene: TRBJ2-1; D gene: TRBD2; V gene: TRBV4-2; clone size: -; CDR3 DNA: TGTGCCAGCAGCGAAACTATAGCGGGGGGCGCTTCTGTCGGTGAGCAGTTCTTC; CDR3 protein: CASSETIAGGASVGEQFF
J gene: TRBJ1-2; D gene: -; V gene: TRBV28; clone size: -; CDR3 DNA: TGTGCCAGCAGTTTATCTCGGGGCAGGGGCCGGCGCGGCTACACCTTC; CDR3 protein: CASSLSRGRGRRGYTF
J gene: TRBJ1-5; D gene: -; V gene: TRBV7-9; clone size: -; CDR3 DNA: TGTGCCAGCAGCAACGCCGGACGGAGCAATCAGCCCCAGCATTTT; CDR3 protein: CASSNAGRSNQPQHF
J gene: TRBJ2-2; D gene: -; V gene: TRBV5-4; clone size: -; CDR3 DNA: TGTGCCAGCAGCTTGCAGCAGGGGACCGGGGAGCTGTTTTTT; CDR3 protein: CASSLQQGTGELFF
J gene: TRBJ2-1; D gene: -; V gene: TRBV18; clone size: -; CDR3 DNA: TGTGCCAGCTCACCACCAGGGGGGACGGCTAGAAATGAGCAGTTCTTC; CDR3 protein: CASSPPGGTARNEQFF